This passage covers 20 T cell receptor beta chains from one sample sequenced in a study of T cell repertoires in cytomegalovirus infection. One entry per CDR3 protein, called by TCRdb with MiXCR from the reads. The sample carries 290,000 or so distinct CDR3 sequences, roughly a quarter recorded once. Sample: PBMCs. These receptors were collected from a human donor in good health (CMV status not recorded). Some clones in this sample may be carry-over from other donors' samples.

The chain uses TRBV29-1 and TRBJ2-5; TRBD2 matches 9 bases. CDR1 is SQVTM, CDR2 ANQGSEA, per germline. V shed 8 bases and J 9 bases; nucleotides not matched to a gene: 7. This CDR3 comprises 11 residues. The CDR3 bases are TGCAGCACTAGCGGGCGGTCGTCCCAGTACTTC. Its protein is CSTSGRSSQYF.

There are a few counts of this clonotype. The chain joins TRBV28 to TRBJ2-2, with a weak D call TRBD2 (6 bases). CDR3 length: 18 residues. Trimming left V 8 bases short and J 4 bases short, with 26 bases between. Germline loops: CDR1 MDHEN, CDR2 SYDVKM. CDR3 protein: CASYSSLYWTKGTGELFF. The CDR3, as DNA: TGTGCCAGCTATTCCTCCCTGTACTGGACTAAGGGCACCGGGGAGCTGTTTTTT.

This clonotype was counted at least ten times. The chain employs TRBV28 and TRBJ1-5, with 8 bases matching TRBD1. With V trimmed by 5 bases and J by 7 bases, 13 bases remained unmatched. Per germline, CDR1 MDHEN and CDR2 SYDVKM. The CDR3 length is 16 residues. The CDR3 region is CASSTPSTGAGQPQHF. The CDR3 region has the DNA TGTGCCAGCAGTACACCGTCGACAGGGGCGGGACAGCCCCAGCATTTT.

This clonotype has a handful of counts. The chain recombines TRBV5-1 with TRBJ2-1; 14 bases are a match to TRBD2. This CDR3 is built from 18 residues. Germline V gene data show CDR1 as SGHRS and CDR2 as YFSETQ. V dropped 0 bases and J dropped 3; count of bases not matched to a gene: 5. The CDR3 is CASSLGLAGGPIYNEQFF. Written as DNA, the CDR3 is TGCGCCAGCAGCTTGGGACTAGCGGGAGGGCCGATCTACAATGAGCAGTTCTTC.

There are many counts of this clonotype. The chain has TRBV7-9 and TRBJ1-1; no reliable D call. V was shortened by 0 bases and J by 1 base, with 3 bases between the two germline ends. There are 13 residues in the CDR3. Germline CDR1 SEHNR, CDR2 FQNEAQ (reference sequence). This chain's CDR3 is CASSLAGNTEAFF. Here the CDR3 DNA reads TGTGCCAGCAGCTTAGCGGGGAACACTGAAGCTTTCTTT.

The chain recombines TRBV20-1 with TRBJ1-1; D ambiguous. The CDR3 consists of 14 residues. Germline V gene data show CDR1 as DFQATT and CDR2 as SNEGSKA (reference sequence). Between the trimmed V and J ends, which lost 0 bases and 1 base, there was a span of 9 bases. Here the CDR3 DNA reads TGCAGTGCTAGAGACCCTCCCGGGAACACTGAAGCTTTCTTT. Translating gives CSARDPPGNTEAFF.

The chain uses TRBV7-9 and TRBJ2-1; D gene uncertain. This CDR3 is built from 15 residues. With 2 bases removed from V and 0 bases from J, the gap between germline ends came to 8 bases. Looked up from germline, CDR1 is SEHNR and CDR2 is FQNEAQ (reference sequence). CDR3 residues: CASSLKSASYNEQFF. The CDR3 DNA is TGTGCCAGCAGCTTAAAATCAGCCTCCTACAATGAGCAGTTCTTC.

This clonotype has more than one count but fewer than ten. This chain links TRBV5-1 with TRBJ1-1, with D unclear. The CDR3 sequence is 15 residues long. Trimming shortened V by 4 bases and J by 1 base, and 14 bases separated the two germline ends. Germline values: CDR1 SGHRS, CDR2 YFSETQ. The CDR3 region is CASSPPSSGNTEAFF. The CDR3 coding sequence is TGCGCCAGCAGCCCGCCGAGCTCCGGGAACACTGAAGCTTTCTTT.

This clonotype was seen more than once but under ten times. The gene calls are TRBV6-2 or TRBV6-3 and TRBJ2-7; D gene unclear. The germline CDR1 and CDR2 sequences are MNHEY and SVGEGT. V was trimmed by 3 bases and J by 7 bases, leaving 7 bases between them. There are 11 residues in the CDR3. In nucleotides, the CDR3 is TGTGCCAGCAGTTATCCCTGGGAGCAGTACTTC. Translation: CASSYPWEQYF.

The V and J genes are TRBV19 and TRBJ1-5, with no clear D. The CDR3 has 14 amino acids. V was trimmed by 1 base and J by 4 bases, leaving 8 bases between them. Germline assignment: CDR1 LNHDA and CDR2 SQIVND (reference sequence). This chain's CDR3 is CASSIAGKNQPQHF. In nucleotides, the CDR3 is TGTGCCAGTAGTATAGCGGGTAAGAATCAGCCCCAGCATTTT.

This clonotype showed up just a few times. V is TRBV10-2 and J is TRBJ2-1; D gene uncertain. There are 14 residues in the CDR3. Germline V CDR1 and CDR2: WSHSY, SAAADI. V was clipped by 3 bases and J by 6 bases, with 12 bases between them. The CDR3 sequence: CASSEVRPTNEQFF. The CDR3 nucleotides are TGCGCCAGCAGTGAAGTGAGGCCAACCAATGAGCAGTTCTTC.

This clonotype has only a few counts. The chain carries TRBV20-1 and TRBJ2-3; 8 bases agree with TRBD1. The length of the CDR3 is 15 residues. CDR1 is DFQATT, CDR2 SNEGSKA, per germline (reference sequence). The ends lost 5 bases at V and 5 bases at J; junction bases unmatched: 12. The CDR3 DNA is TGCAGTGCTGAAATGTACAGGGGGATAGGAGATACGCAGTATTTT. Translated: CSAEMYRGIGDTQYF.

A note on this clonotype: The junction differs from germline at one of its ends, possibly a read error. The chain employs TRBV29-1 and TRBJ2-7; D is perhaps TRBD1 (7 bases). CDR3 length equals 13 residues. CDR1 is SQVTM and CDR2 is ANQGSEA in the germline V gene. The chain's CDR3 is CSVLEGALLSPRF. The CDR3 region has the DNA TGCAGCGTTTTGGAGGGGGCACTCTTAAGCCCTCGCTTC.

This clonotype has at least ten counts. The rearrangement joins TRBV28 to TRBJ1-2; tentatively, D is TRBD1 (5 bases). CDR1 is MDHEN, CDR2 SYDVKM, per germline. V gave up 7 bases and J gave up 4 bases, with 13 bases separating them. The CDR3 runs 13 residues. The CDR3 bases are TGTGCCAGCACGGTCAGCCAGGGCTATGGCTACACCTTC. It codes for CASTVSQGYGYTF.

The sample holds a few counts of this clonotype. The chain uses TRBV5-4 and TRBJ1-6; 9 bases match TRBD1. CDR3 length: 16 residues. CDR1 is SGHNT, CDR2 YYREEE, per germline (reference sequence). The V gene end was trimmed by 6 bases and the J gene end by 5 bases; junction bases not matched to a gene: 9. CDR3 loop: CASNNRGLGNNSPLHF. The DNA for the CDR3 is TGTGCCAGCAACAACAGGGGGCTGGGGAATAATTCACCCCTCCACTTT.

This clonotype was seen a handful of times. The V and J genes are TRBV20-1 and TRBJ1-4, with TRBD1 identical over 11 bases. The ends lost 5 bases at V and 8 bases at J; junction bases unmatched: 7. Germline loops: CDR1 DFQATT, CDR2 SNEGSKA (reference sequence). There are 14 residues in the CDR3. The CDR3 DNA is TGCAGTGCTCAAAGGGGGGACAGGGGGGAAAAACTGTTTTTT. Its translation: CSAQRGDRGEKLFF.

This clonotype was detected only a few times. The chain uses TRBV28 and TRBJ2-1; possibly TRBD1 for D (5 bases). CDR1 and CDR2 from the germline V gene are MDHEN and SYDVKM. The ends were cut back, 6 bases at V and 8 bases at J, with 14 bases in the middle. The CDR3 sequence is 13 residues long. CDR3 sequence: CASRLQGDHEQFF. The CDR3 region has the DNA TGTGCCAGCAGGCTGCAGGGTGACCATGAGCAGTTCTTC.

This chain uses TRBV7-2 with TRBJ1-4, with 7 bases aligning to TRBD1. This CDR3 has 14 amino acids. The V segment lost 3 bases and the J segment 4 bases; nucleotides outside the gene matches: 2. Germline CDR1 and CDR2: SGHTA and FQGNSA. CDR3 loop: CASSFRDSNEKLFF. The CDR3 DNA sequence: TGTGCCAGCAGCTTCCGGGACAGTAATGAAAAACTGTTTTTT.

The chain has TRBV19 and TRBJ2-3, with D perhaps TRBD1 or TRBD2 (5 bases each). The CDR3 is 15 amino acids. CDR1 is LNHDA, CDR2 SQIVND, per germline (reference sequence). The germline V and J ends were trimmed by 1 base and 3 bases, with 11 bases remaining between them. The CDR3 nucleotides are TGTGCCAGTAGTATAGGAGGGGCCGGTACAGATACGCAGTATTTT. Translation: CASSIGGAGTDTQYF.

The V gene is TRBV7-9, the J gene TRBJ2-3, with 10 bases aligning to TRBD2. The germline gives CDR1 SEHNR, CDR2 FQNEAQ (reference sequence). This CDR3 is 16 amino acids long. V shed 2 bases, J shed 5 bases, and the junction held 7 bases outside the gene matches. CDR3: CASSLLSGGGKDTQYF. The CDR3 DNA sequence: TGTGCCAGCAGCTTACTAAGCGGGGGGGGAAAAGATACGCAGTATTTT. The complete variable domain, with remaining parts taken from reference TRBV7-9 and TRBJ2-3, reads DTGVSQNPRHKITKRGQNVTFRCDPISEHNRLYWYRQTLGQGPEFLTYFQNEAQLEKSRLLSDRFSAERPKGSFSTLEIQRTEQGDSAMYLCASSLLSGGGKDTQYFGPGTRLTVL.